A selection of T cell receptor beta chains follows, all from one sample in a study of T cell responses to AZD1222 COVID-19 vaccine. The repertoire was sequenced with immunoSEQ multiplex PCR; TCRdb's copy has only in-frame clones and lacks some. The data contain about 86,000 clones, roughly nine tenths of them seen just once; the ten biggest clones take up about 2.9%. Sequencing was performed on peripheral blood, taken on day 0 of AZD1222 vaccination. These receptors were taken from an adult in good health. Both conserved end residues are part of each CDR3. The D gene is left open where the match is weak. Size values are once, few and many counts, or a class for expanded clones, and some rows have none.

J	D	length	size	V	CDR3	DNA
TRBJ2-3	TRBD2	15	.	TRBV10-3	CAISAASGGADTQYF	TGTGCCATCAGTGCGGCTAGCGGGGGTGCAGATACGCAGTATTTT
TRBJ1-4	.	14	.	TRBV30	CALRAGDTNEKLFF	TGTGCCTTGAGGGCGGGGGACACTAATGAAAAACTGTTTTTT
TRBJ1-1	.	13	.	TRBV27	CASSLYSGVEAFF	TGTGCCAGCAGTTTATACTCAGGGGTTGAAGCTTTCTTT
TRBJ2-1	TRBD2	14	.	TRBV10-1	CASSAGTTSNEQFF	TGCGCCAGCAGCGCCGGGACTACCAGCAATGAGCAGTTCTTC
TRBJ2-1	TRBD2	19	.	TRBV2	CASSEPDLAGYPFPDEQFF	TGTGCCAGCAGTGAACCCGATCTAGCGGGGTACCCATTTCCCGATGAGCAGTTCTTC
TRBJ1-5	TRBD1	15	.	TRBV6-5	CASRGRGNSNQPQHF	TGTGCCAGCAGGGGCAGGGGGAATAGCAATCAGCCCCAGCATTTT
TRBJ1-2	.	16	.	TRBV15	CATSRDYRGFNYGYTF	TGTGCCACCAGCAGAGATTATCGCGGGTTCAACTATGGCTACACCTTC
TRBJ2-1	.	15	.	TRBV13	CASSLEARAGNEQFF	TGTGCCAGCAGCTTAGAGGCCAGGGCGGGGAATGAGCAGTTCTTC
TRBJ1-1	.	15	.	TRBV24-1	CATRAAGFWNTEAFF	TGTGCCACCAGGGCCGCGGGGTTCTGGAACACTGAAGCTTTCTTT
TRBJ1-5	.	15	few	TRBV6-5	CASKSQRESNQPQHF	TGTGCCAGCAAATCACAGAGAGAGAGCAATCAGCCCCAGCATTTT
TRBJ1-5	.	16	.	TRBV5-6	CASSFGGPYSNQPQHF	TGTGCCAGCAGCTTCGGGGGGCCGTATAGCAATCAGCCCCAGCATTTT
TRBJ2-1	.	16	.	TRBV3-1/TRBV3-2	CASSQPPGKGFNEQFF	TGTGCCAGCAGCCAACCTCCCGGCAAGGGGTTCAATGAGCAGTTCTTC
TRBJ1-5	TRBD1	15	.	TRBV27	CASSRTGTGDEPQHF	TGTGCCAGCAGTAGGACGGGGACAGGGGATGAGCCCCAGCATTTT
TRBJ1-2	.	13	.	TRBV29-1	CSVEHSSLYGYTF	TGCAGCGTTGAGCACAGTTCCCTCTATGGCTACACCTTC
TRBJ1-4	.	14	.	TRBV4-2	CASSSGEANEKLFF	TGTGCCAGCAGCTCAGGGGAAGCTAATGAAAAACTGTTTTTT
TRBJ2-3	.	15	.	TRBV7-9	CASSSSPLSTDTQYF	TGTGCCAGCAGCTCCTCCCCCCTCAGTACAGATACGCAGTATTTT
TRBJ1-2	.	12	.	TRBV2	CASIGVLYGYTF	TGTGCCAGCATTGGGGTCCTCTATGGCTACACCTTC
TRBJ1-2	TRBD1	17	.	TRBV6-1	CASSDLRTGFGGYGYTF	TGTGCCAGCAGTGACCTAAGGACAGGGTTCGGGGGCTATGGCTACACCTTC
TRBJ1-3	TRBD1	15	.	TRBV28	CASSLNRGTGNTIYF	TGTGCCAGCAGCCTAAACAGGGGGACTGGAAACACCATATATTTT
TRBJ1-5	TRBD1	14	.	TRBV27	CASGRGQGNQPQHF	TGTGCCAGCGGAAGGGGACAGGGCAATCAGCCCCAGCATTTT
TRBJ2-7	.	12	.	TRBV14	CASSLGLREQYF	TGTGCCAGCAGCCTCGGACTTCGAGAGCAGTACTTC
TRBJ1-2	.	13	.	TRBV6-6	CASSLDLSGGYTF	TGTGCCAGCAGTCTGGACCTCAGTGGTGGCTACACCTTC
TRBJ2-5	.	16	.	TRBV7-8	CASSSADQLAWETQYF	TGTGCCAGCAGCTCCGCGGACCAACTCGCGTGGGAGACCCAGTACTTC
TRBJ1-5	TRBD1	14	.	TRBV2	CATGQGNSNQPQHF	TGTGCCACCGGACAGGGGAATAGCAATCAGCCCCAGCATTTT
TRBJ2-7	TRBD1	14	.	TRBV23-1	CASSLRTGGYEQYF	TGCGCCAGCAGTCTTCGGACAGGGGGCTACGAGCAGTACTTC
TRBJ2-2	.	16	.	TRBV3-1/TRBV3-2	CASSRLGAVNTGELFF	TGTGCCAGCAGCCGCCTAGGCGCGGTGAACACCGGGGAGCTGTTTTTT